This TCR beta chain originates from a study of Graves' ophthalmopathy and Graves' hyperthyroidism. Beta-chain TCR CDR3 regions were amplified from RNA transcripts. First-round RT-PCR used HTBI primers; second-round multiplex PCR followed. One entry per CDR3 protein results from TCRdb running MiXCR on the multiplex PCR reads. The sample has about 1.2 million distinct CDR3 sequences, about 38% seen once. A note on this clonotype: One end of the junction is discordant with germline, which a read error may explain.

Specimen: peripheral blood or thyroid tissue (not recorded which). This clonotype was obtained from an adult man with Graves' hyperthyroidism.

In nucleotides, the CDR3 is TGTGCCAGCAGTGGAGGGCATGGCTACACCTTC. Encoded protein: CASSGGHGYTF. The V call is TRBV10-3, the J call TRBJ1-2; D gene uncertain. Germline assignment: CDR1 ENHRY and CDR2 SYGVKD. The CDR3 length is 11 residues.